This T cell receptor (beta chain) was documented in a study of regulatory T cells in long-lasting Graves disease. With respect to this clonotype: Its matching antigen is unknown.

Assembly of TCR beta libraries relied on iRepertoire HTBI primers together with Arm-PCR of CDR3 regions. In the source study's methods: In the combined samples, 62 TRBV and 14 to 15 TRBJ segments were identified. Using its own MiXCR run on the multiplex PCR reads, TCRdb lists one record per CDR3 protein. In this record, the V and J calls reflect TCRdb's handling and not the investigators' own analysis. The sample has 450,000 to 600,000 distinct CDR3 sequences; 15% to 20% are singletons. Germline V gene sequence: CDR1 MNHEY, CDR2 SMNVEV (reference sequence). The CDR3 consists of 19 residues. V was clipped by 5 bases and J by 4 bases; unmatched bases: 14. General study findings and limits: Comparison showed that persistent patients shared more public clonotypes (roughly 2,700) than new patients (approximately 930). Sampling was limited to peripheral blood rather than thyroid tissue. Patients with persistent disease showed a bias toward TRBV28, TRBJ1-2 and TRBJ2-5.

The time point was: newly diagnosed GD, antithyroid drugs for less than 3 months. The TCR library was made from RNA extracted from PBMCs. The sample was also linked to a second study, of T cells in Graves' hyperthyroidism and ophthalmopathy.

The clonotype was recovered from a middle-aged man with Graves disease. The sample here was peripheral blood mononuclear cells (PBMCs), taken at new diagnosis, from a patient treated with antithyroid drugs. V usage is TRBV27 and J usage is TRBJ2-2, with 12 bases matching TRBD2. In DNA, the CDR3 is TGTGCCAGCAGTCCCGGGGAAGGTCTAGCGGGAGGGGTCACCGGGGAGCTGTTTTTT. Amino acids: CASSPGEGLAGGVTGELFF.